Below, one T cell receptor (beta chain) is given with its context. The antigen remains undetermined. In the naive CD8 group, cells lacked CD45RO and were positively selected for CCR7, so terminally differentiated effector memory CD45RA+ cells were left out. The data stem from a study of shared clonotypes between healthy human individuals. The study's findings and limits: Generation probability values for non-shared clonotypes were lower than those for clonotypes shared by all four donors. The small donor group covered limited genetic and exposure diversity. Naive CD4 clonotype sharing across several donors was approximately 5%.

Researchers ran the assay at a deep level. Sequenced by immunoSEQ multiplex PCR; TCRdb stores in-frame clones only, minus some. The sample holds some 2 million clones; about 95% are singletons and the top ten take approximately 1.2%. The CDR3 has 16 residues. V gave up 5 bases and J gave up 1 base, with 16 bases separating them. Germline V gene sequence: CDR1 MDHEN, CDR2 SYDVKM. The chain is built from TRBV28 and TRBJ2-3; D gene ambiguous. The source is a man aged 18 to 30 in good health. The specimen sequenced was naive CD8+ T cells sorted from blood. The CDR3 region is CASSPPFGSRTDTQYF. CDR3 coding DNA: TGTGCCAGCAGTCCACCGTTCGGCTCGCGCACAGATACGCAGTATTTT.